This T cell receptor beta chain was recovered during a study of post-analysis software for immune sequencing data (dated by TCRdb to about 2015). Broadly, across the study: Recorded disease courses included relapsing-remitting, secondary progressive and progressive-relapsing multiple sclerosis, with some patients lacking subtype annotation. A subset of samples was prepared in parallel using single-end sample barcoding, then pooled and co-amplified after Illumina adapter ligation. The patient repertoires were set against about 12 previously published healthy control repertoires from donors whose ages ranged from about 6 to 25 years.

Including the terminal cysteine and phenylalanine, the CDR3 comprises 19 residues. Only the CDR3 portion is preserved as DNA: 57 bases, with reading frame beginning at the first base. Germline trimming: 4 bases from V, 2 bases from J; junction bases outside gene matches: 13. The paper as a whole reports these results and caveats: Normalized Chao1 diversity was significantly lower in multiple sclerosis patients than controls, suggesting substantial peripheral T-cell clonal expansion. The multiple sclerosis patient group was slightly younger than the control group. Significantly higher frequencies in patients than in controls were found for roughly five TRBV segments, including TRBV5-6, TRBV5-1 and TRBV20-1. Direct clustering with F measure showed strong co-clustering of samples prepared in the same batch, prompting a batch-effect correction.

Comments on this clonotype: No cognate antigen has been identified for it. It has no much larger one-base neighbor in the sample; base qualities were not kept.

To demonstrate the VDJtools post-analysis software, TCR beta repertoires were profiled from the peripheral blood of more than 10 young patients with multiple sclerosis. The patients with multiple sclerosis were children and adolescents between about 6 and 17 years of age. Libraries were constructed by PCR. TCRdb lists the instrument as Illumina HiSeq 2500. To reduce PCR and sequencing biases, unique molecular identifiers were incorporated into the TCR beta cDNA libraries. Some 500,000 cDNA molecules were obtained per 1 to 10 million input T cells, so each molecule approximated one T cell. The patient libraries were prepared and sequenced using the same protocol as the earlier healthy control dataset. Samples belonging to the same batch were prepared together, multiplexed and sequenced on a shared HiSeq lane. Per the authors' processing: Raw barcoded reads were processed with MIGEC, and single-read molecular identifier groups were discarded before consensus assembly and CDR3 extraction. Clonotype tables were post-analysed with VDJtools, normalizing diversity by down-sampling all datasets to the smallest sample size. In repertoire overlap clustering, CDR3 amino acid sequences, but not nucleotide sequences, were matched to correct batch-related cross-sample contamination. The raw public data were reprocessed by TCRdb itself: fastp quality trimming at Q25, MiXCR clonotype calling, in-frame beta chains only. Every entry covers one CDR3 protein and lists the most common genes and DNA from its rows. V and J calls and clone size were set by TCRdb, not the authors. The sample yields roughly 670,000 distinct CDR3 sequences; approximately 60% were counted once. The ten largest clones add up to roughly 10% of the sample.

The rearrangement combines TRBV12-3 or TRBV12-4 with TRBJ2-3; TRBD2 lines up with 12 middle nucleotides. This TCR derives from a girl aged 2-10 years with multiple sclerosis. Sequences were obtained from blood. CDR3 region: CASSSGQGWTSGVTDTQYF. The nucleotide sequence reads TGTGCCAGCAGTTCGGGACAGGGGTGGACTAGCGGGGTCACAGATACGCAGTATTTT.